This TCR beta chain was sequenced during a study of T cells after yellow fever vaccination. Study in general: Fractions low in cell number were prepared with SMART-Seq v4 Ultra Low Input.

The CDR3 spans 13 residues. J gave up 9 bases and V 4 bases, and 6 bases lay outside the gene matches. The germline CDR1 and CDR2 sequences are DFQATT and SNEGSKA (reference sequence). Synthesis of TCR cDNA relied on 5'RACE template switching, which attached a universal primer site and UMIs. One entry per CDR3 protein, called by TCRdb with MiXCR from the 5' RACE reads. The table records hundreds of thousands of distinct CDR3 sequences, roughly 12% of them present only once. Study observations and caveats: Most primary-vaccination clones reappeared after the booster (approximately 97% CD4, roughly 90% CD8). Relatively few clonotypes were ones that appeared in both CD4 and CD8 compartments.

This clonotype was counted between two and nine times. As yet, its antigen is unknown. The sample here was PBMCs, taken on the day of the yellow fever booster vaccination. This chain links TRBV20-1 with TRBJ2-1; 10 bases align to TRBD2. The TCR comes from a man in his thirties or forties who received the YFV17D yellow fever vaccine. The CDR3 sequence: CSATRTSGSEQFF. The CDR3 DNA reads as TGCAGTGCTACGAGGACTAGCGGAAGTGAGCAGTTCTTC.